This T cell receptor beta chain was obtained from a study of blood T cells in healthy people across ages. This clonotype was counted between two and nine times. The CDR3 totals 15 residues. Per germline, CDR1 SGHDT and CDR2 YYEEEE. V dropped 6 bases and J dropped 5 bases, with 17 bases sitting between them. Sample-barcoded 5' priming and a J-beta primer mix drove a second PCR of roughly 6 to 12 cycles. Unique molecular identifiers of 12 random nucleotides labeled each cDNA. TCRdb recomputed calls from the 5' RACE reads with MiXCR, one row per CDR3 protein. In the table there are 630,000 or so distinct CDR3 sequences, less than 40% of which are singletons.

The receptor was isolated from a woman older than 75 in good health. The chain is built from TRBV5-6 and TRBJ2-2; D is unresolved. The sample taken for sequencing was blood. CDR3 bases: TGTGCCAGCAACTGGGGATTAGAAGAGACCGGGGAGCTGTTTTTT. It encodes CASNWGLEETGELFF.